Shown below are 20 T cell receptor beta chains from a single sample sequenced in a study of Graves' ophthalmopathy and Graves' hyperthyroidism. RNA transcripts were the template, and TCR beta CDR3 regions were amplified from them. RT-PCR was first run with HTBI primers, then multiplex PCR in a second round. One entry per CDR3 protein, called by TCRdb with MiXCR from the multiplex PCR reads. Among around 670,000 distinct CDR3 sequences listed, 35% to 50% were seen once. Sequenced sample: peripheral blood. The receptors shown here come from an adult man with Graves' ophthalmopathy.

The rearrangement uses TRBV7-2 and TRBJ1-4; perhaps TRBD1 as D (6 bases). In germline, CDR1 is SGHTA, CDR2 FQGNSA. This CDR3 is built from 14 residues. Trimming left V 1 base short and J 8 bases short, with 11 bases between. CDR3 nucleotide sequence: TGTGCCAGCAGCTTAGTGGGGGCGAACGAAAAACTGTTTTTT. Its protein product is CASSLVGANEKLFF.

This clonotype came up many times. A junction end diverges from the germline sequence, so it may reflect a read error. The chain recombines TRBV2 with TRBJ1-2; 7 bases agree with TRBD1. CDR1 and CDR2 (germline): SNHLY, FYNNEI. The length of the CDR3 is 16 residues. CDR3 DNA sequence: TGTGCCAGCAGGGAAGATATCACAGGGGTGGTGTATGGCTACACCTTC. The encoded protein is CASREDITGVVYGYTF.

This clonotype was detected only a few times. The chain has TRBV20-1 and TRBJ2-7; tentatively, D is TRBD2 (5 bases). The CDR3 is 13 amino acids. Germline loops: CDR1 DFQATT, CDR2 SNEGSKA (reference sequence). The V and J ends lost 4 bases and 1 base respectively, with 11 bases between them. DNA for the CDR3: TGCAGTGCTAAGGGAAGGACTTCCTACGAGCAGTACTTC. Protein: CSAKGRTSYEQYF.

This clonotype has only a few counts. The V and J genes are TRBV29-1 and TRBJ2-7, with D possibly being TRBD1 (5 bases). CDR3 size: 15 residues. Germline V gene sequence: CDR1 SQVTM, CDR2 ANQGSEA. V lost 2 bases and J 0 bases, leaving 14 bases between the germline ends. The CDR3: CSVETIRGSSYEQYF. In nucleotides, the CDR3 is TGCAGCGTTGAAACCATTAGGGGAAGCTCCTACGAGCAGTACTTC.

This clonotype was detected a few times. The J gene is TRBJ2-7, the V gene TRBV2, with D perhaps matching TRBD2 (5 bases). Germline lookup yields CDR1 SNHLY and CDR2 FYNNEI. V was clipped by 6 bases and J by 3 bases, with 15 bases between them. The CDR3 sequence is 14 residues long. In DNA, the CDR3 is TGTGCCAGCAGCAACCAGGCGGGTTTCTACGAGCAGTACTTC. Encoded protein: CASSNQAGFYEQYF.

V is TRBV5-1 and J is TRBJ2-7; perhaps D is TRBD1 or TRBD2 (5 bases each). The CDR3 extends over 16 amino acids. V lost 0 bases and J 2 bases, leaving 15 bases between the germline ends. Looked up from germline, CDR1 is SGHRS and CDR2 is YFSETQ. In DNA, the CDR3 is TGCGCCAGCAGCTTGGTGGACGGGACCATTCCCTACGAGCAGTACTTC. Encoded protein: CASSLVDGTIPYEQYF.

V and J are TRBV12-3 or TRBV12-4 and TRBJ2-7, with a weak D call TRBD2 (7 bases). Trimming removed 1 base at V and 6 bases at J, with 13 bases between. The CDR3 extends over 14 amino acids. CDR3 sequence: CASSLGQGRAEQYF. In nucleotides, the CDR3 is TGTGCCAGCAGTTTAGGGCAGGGGAGGGCCGAGCAGTACTTC.

With respect to this clonotype: Its ends do not fully match the called genes, so a read error is possible. The genes are TRBV10-3 and TRBJ2-7, with 8 bases that match TRBD2. Germline V lookup: CDR1 ENHRY, CDR2 SYGVKD. The CDR3 length is 13 residues. CDR3 sequence: CASSDAAGVEQYF. Here the CDR3 DNA reads TGTGCCAGCAGTGACGCAGCGGGGGTCGAGCAGTACTTC.

Regarding this clonotype: A much larger clone lies one base from this, so it may be a read error. This CDR3 reads CASSLRDTGSF. DNA for the CDR3: TGTGCCAGCAGCTTGAGGGACACCGGCTCCTTC. The chain carries TRBV11-2 and TRBJ2-7, with D perhaps matching TRBD1 (6 bases). From germline, CDR1 is SGHAT and CDR2 FQNNGV. This CDR3 region has 11 residues.

The V call is TRBV7-9, the J call TRBJ2-2; D not resolved. Trimming shortened V by 5 bases and J by 5 bases, and 12 bases separated the two germline ends. Germline CDR1 and CDR2: SEHNR and FQNEAQ (reference sequence). CDR3 length: 14 residues. In DNA form, the CDR3 reads TGTGCCAGCAGCACCTCTCAGTTGACCGGGGAGCTGTTTTTT. It encodes CASSTSQLTGELFF.

In regard to this clonotype: Just one base apart from a much larger clone, this may be a read error. The chain recombines TRBV25-1 with TRBJ2-2, with D possibly TRBD1 on 5 matching bases. Germline lookup yields CDR1 MGHDK and CDR2 SYGVNS. The CDR3 totals 17 residues. The ends were cut back, 7 bases at V and 6 bases at J, with 24 bases in the middle. DNA of the CDR3: TGTGCCAGCACCATTCGACGCTCAGGGATAACATCCGGGGAGCTGTTTTTT. Protein sequence: CASTIRRSGITSGELFF.

This clonotype was found many times. V gene TRBV14 combines with J gene TRBJ1-6; a possible D gene is TRBD1 (5 bases). The CDR3 is made up of 16 amino acids. Germline V gene lookup returns CDR1 SGHDN and CDR2 FVKESK. Deletions cut 0 bases from V and 8 bases from J, with 14 bases between. This CDR3 reads CASSQDQSRVDSPLHF. Here the CDR3 DNA reads TGTGCCAGCAGCCAAGATCAATCCAGGGTGGATTCACCCCTCCACTTT. Based on the CDR3 plus reference TRBV14 and TRBJ1-6, the full variable domain is EAGVTQFPSHSVIEKGQTVTLRCDPISGHDNLYWYRRVMGKEIKFLLHFVKESKQDESGMPNNRFLAERTGGTYSTLKVQPAELEDSGVYFCASSQDQSRVDSPLHFGNGTRLTVT.

This clonotype was seen repeatedly, ten times or more. J is TRBJ2-2 and V is TRBV7-9; no clear D. The germline V gene encodes CDR1 SEHNR and CDR2 FQNEAQ (reference sequence). Trimming took 1 base from V and 7 from J, leaving 4 bases between them. The CDR3 is made up of 12 amino acids. CDR3 amino acids: CASSLGVGELFF. The CDR3 nucleotides read TGTGCCAGCAGCTTAGGTGTCGGGGAGCTGTTTTTT.

On this clonotype: The conserved closing phenylalanine or tryptophan is absent in this CDR3, likely reflecting a read error. The J gene is TRBJ2-5, the V gene TRBV5-1; D possibly corresponds to TRBD1 (6 bases). The germline CDR1 and CDR2 sequences are SGHRS and YFSETQ. The CDR3 totals 17 residues. Trimming took 5 bases from V and 0 from J, leaving 20 bases between them. The DNA of the CDR3 is TGCGCCAGCAGATCGGGCCGCCAGGGGTGGTACCAAGAGACCCAGTACTGC. Protein product: CASRSGRQGWYQETQYC.

A few counts support this clonotype. The chain uses TRBV19 and TRBJ1-2, with D perhaps matching TRBD1 (5 bases). Germline CDR1 LNHDA, CDR2 SQIVND (reference sequence). The CDR3 is made up of 14 amino acids. V was clipped by 3 bases and J by 3 bases, with 11 bases between them. The CDR3 DNA follows: TGTGCCAGTAGTATTGGGGGTCTGGACTATGGCTACACCTTC. Its translation is CASSIGGLDYGYTF.

This clonotype was counted only a few times. The chain couples TRBV20-1 to TRBJ1-2, with unresolved D. Germline CDR1 is DFQATT and CDR2 is SNEGSKA (reference sequence). V lost 3 bases and J 3 bases, leaving 14 bases between the germline ends. The CDR3 consists of 14 residues. CDR3 DNA sequence: TGCAGTGCTAGGTCAAACCTGAGACACTATGGCTACACCTTC. As protein: CSARSNLRHYGYTF.

This clonotype was counted at least ten times. The V call is TRBV20-1, the J call TRBJ1-1; no definite D call. Germline V gene lookup returns CDR1 DFQATT and CDR2 SNEGSKA (reference sequence). V was trimmed by 4 bases and J by 4 bases, leaving 7 bases between them. This CDR3 has 11 residues. DNA of the CDR3: TGCAGTGCTAAACAGAGCACTGAAGCTTTCTTT. Amino acid sequence: CSAKQSTEAFF.

The sample holds many counts of this clonotype. The J gene is TRBJ1-1, the V gene TRBV29-1; 7 nucleotides match TRBD1. This CDR3 has 13 amino acids. Unmatched junction bases numbered 8, after V lost 5 bases and J lost 5 bases. Germline CDR1 and CDR2: SQVTM and ANQGSEA. The CDR3 sequence is CSVSQGFRTEAFF. As DNA, the CDR3 is TGCAGCGTTTCACAGGGGTTTCGAACTGAAGCTTTCTTT.

CDR3 residues: CSALVDGLAGGKLQETQYF. CDR3 nucleotide sequence: TGCAGTGCTCTCGTAGATGGACTAGCGGGGGGGAAACTTCAAGAGACCCAGTACTTC. The chain employs TRBV20-1 and TRBJ2-5, with 15 bases lining up with TRBD2. Germline CDR1 and CDR2: DFQATT and SNEGSKA (reference sequence). V trimming: 5 bases; J trimming: 2 bases; junction bases outside the gene matches: 15. This CDR3 is built from 19 residues.

This clonotype was seen at least ten times. The chain combines TRBV7-8 with TRBJ2-2; TRBD1 aligns across 7 bases. J was trimmed by 5 bases and V by 5 bases; bases with no gene match: 11. This CDR3 has 16 amino acids. CDR1 is SGHVS and CDR2 is FQNEAQ in the germline V gene. The DNA of the CDR3 is TGTGCCAGCAGCCCGACCGGGACAGCGTCAACCGGGGAGCTGTTTTTT. It translates to CASSPTGTASTGELFF.